The rows below give T cell receptor beta chains drawn from one sample of a study of blood T cell repertoires in COVID-19. The protocol was immunoSEQ multiplex PCR, while the TCRdb copy is restricted to in-frame clones and leaves out a portion. The data contain under 130,000 clones, roughly nine tenths of them seen just once; the ten biggest clones take up roughly 32%. Sequenced: peripheral blood. These receptors all stem from a woman aged 80 or over with acute or convalescent COVID-19. Each CDR3 is given without its conserved first and last residue. Some rows have no size entry. The others give once, few or many, or a class for an expanded clone.

clone size	V gene	J gene	CDR3 protein
NA	TRBV28	TRBJ1-3	ASSKQGFPQKFSGNTIY
NA	TRBV7-9	TRBJ2-5	ASSPPPADPAQETQY
once	TRBV6-5	TRBJ1-5	ASRPRQDSNQPQH
NA	TRBV2	TRBJ1-1	ASSEQRVNTEAF
NA	TRBV30	TRBJ2-5	AWFKYREETQH
NA	TRBV6-6	TRBJ1-5	ASRTQQGANQPQH
NA	TRBV7-2	TRBJ2-4	ASSSLTEKNIQY
once	TRBV7-9	TRBJ2-7	ASSSGTGPRQQY
NA	TRBV7-8	TRBJ1-2	ASSVSTGTGVSNYGYT
few	TRBV5-4	TRBJ2-7	ASSLGQGSYEQY
NA	TRBV21-1	TRBJ1-4	ASSQDGLNEKLF
NA	TRBV11-2	TRBJ1-6	ASSLDRPQPLH
NA	TRBV7-9	TRBJ2-1	ASSPYNEQF
NA	TRBV9	TRBJ2-7	ASGQGAPYEQY
few	TRBV19	TRBJ2-7	ASSIGEGAGYEQY
once	TRBV7-2	TRBJ2-7	ASSLVPDRGYEQY
NA	TRBV5-1	TRBJ2-7	ASSLTGPPYEQY
NA	TRBV5-1	TRBJ1-4	ASSSGTVNEKLF
NA	TRBV28	TRBJ2-2	ASSLGGRDTGELF
NA	TRBV6-4	TRBJ2-7	ASSAGGLSYEQY
NA	TRBV5-8	TRBJ1-4	ASSQGQGAEKLF
NA	TRBV20-1	TRBJ1-1	STENTEAF
NA	TRBV7-9	TRBJ2-2	ASSSSGGRDTGELF
NA	TRBV18	TRBJ1-4	ASSETGFEKLF
once	TRBV11-3	TRBJ2-1	ASSLGTGIYNEQF
NA	TRBV12-5	TRBJ2-5	ASGLHHTGQETQY
NA	TRBV11-2	TRBJ1-2	ASSLQVAGYGYT
NA	TRBV4-3	TRBJ1-2	ASSQEGDGYT
NA	TRBV27	TRBJ2-2	ASRGGGGTGELF
NA	TRBV30	TRBJ2-7	AWSEDRPYEQY
NA	TRBV3-1/TRBV3-2	TRBJ1-4	ASSQPSGQGSEKLF
NA	TRBV28	TRBJ1-2	ASSPGQHTYGYT
few	TRBV10-3	TRBJ1-1	ATGTGATEAF
few	TRBV19	TRBJ1-2	ASSMVGGSLYGYT
NA	TRBV2	TRBJ1-1	ASSEAGQHTEAF
NA	TRBV11-2	TRBJ2-7	ASSLRPGQGAHEQY
NA	TRBV2	TRBJ1-2	ASSTNNPDREPANYGYT
NA	TRBV5-1	TRBJ2-7	ASSQDNSYEQY
NA	TRBV6-5	TRBJ2-7	ASRPGLYEQY
NA	TRBV6-2/TRBV6-3	TRBJ2-7	ASSSRGTSGTYEQY
NA	TRBV30	TRBJ1-4	AWSARPGQPTNEKLF
NA	TRBV6-2/TRBV6-3	TRBJ1-6	ASSNDPGRSSYNSPLH
NA	TRBV7-6	TRBJ1-6	ASSTTGGRDSPLH
NA	TRBV9	TRBJ1-6	ASSSTGGSNSPLH
NA	TRBV7-8	TRBJ2-7	ASSLAISGLASYEQY
once	TRBV18	TRBJ1-4	ASSPLTGGQEKLF
NA	TRBV2	TRBJ2-1	ASNRGGGGRNEQF